This T cell receptor beta chain was profiled in a study of blood T cell repertoires in COVID-19. The table came from immunoSEQ multiplex PCR; TCRdb's copy has only in-frame clones and leaves some out. The sample has tens of thousands of clones, roughly 85% seen once. Losses at the gene ends were 0 bases for V and 7 bases for J; bases not matched to a gene: 10. Germline V gene lookup returns CDR1 LNHNV and CDR2 YYDKDF (reference sequence). This CDR3 spans 17 amino acids. The sequencing sample was made of peripheral blood. The TCR originated in a human donor with acute or convalescent COVID-19. The donor label of this sample is uncertain. The V gene is TRBV15, the J gene TRBJ2-1, with 9 positions matching TRBD1. The CDR3 loop is CATSRDLGTGSLNEQFF. In DNA form, the CDR3 reads TGTGCCACCAGCAGAGATCTGGGGACAGGGTCTTTGAATGAGCAGTTCTTC.